Below, 7 T cell receptor beta chains from the same sample are listed, as sequenced in a study of T cell responses to AZD1222 COVID-19 vaccine. Sequencing was performed with immunoSEQ multiplex PCR; in TCRdb, only in-frame clones are kept and a portion is missing. The sample includes 140,000 or so clones, roughly 91% seen only once; the top ten take around 3.1%. This sample comprised peripheral blood, obtained 28 days after the second AZD1222 dose. The receptors were sampled from an adult who received the AZD1222 COVID-19 vaccine.

This clone has only one observation. The V call is TRBV10-2, the J call TRBJ2-7; D is unclear. The germline gives CDR1 WSHSY, CDR2 SAAADI. Trimming took off 7 bases at V and 3 bases at J, with 16 bases between the two ends. The CDR3 sequence is 14 residues long. For the CDR3, the DNA is TGCGCCAGCATCCAGAAACCAATTTACTACGAGCAGTACTTC. It codes for CASIQKPIYYEQYF.

With respect to this clone: Its ends do not fully match the called genes, so a read error is possible. This sequence joins TRBV7-7 and TRBJ1-1; D is uncertain. CDR1 SSHAT and CDR2 FNYEAQ come from the germline V gene (reference sequence). The CDR3 has 13 residues. CDR3 sequence: CASSPRLGKEAFF. For the CDR3, the DNA is TGTGCTAGCAGCCCAAGGTTGGGTAAAGAGGCTTTCTTT.

The chain couples TRBV7-9 to TRBJ2-3; 8 bases agree with TRBD1. This CDR3 has 15 residues. Germline CDR1 SEHNR, CDR2 FQNEAQ (reference sequence). Germline trimming cut 4 bases from V and 3 bases from J; bases unmatched to any gene: 6. CDR3 coding DNA: TGTGCCAGCAGCTCACAGGGGGGTATGACAGATACGCAGTATTTT. Translated: CASSSQGGMTDTQYF.

J is TRBJ1-2 and V is TRBV30; D unclear. V lost 3 bases and J 8 bases, leaving 16 bases between the germline ends. The CDR3 is made up of 13 amino acids. The germline CDR1 and CDR2 sequences are GTSNPN and SVGIG (reference sequence). The CDR3 bases are TGTGCCTGGAGGTACGGAACTATGGGCGGCTACACCTTC. This translates into CAWRYGTMGGYTF.

DNA of the CDR3: TGTGCCAGCAGTTACATCAGGGATGGACTATCTGAAGCTTTCTTT. Residues: CASSYIRDGLSEAFF. The chain employs TRBV6-5 and TRBJ1-1, with a tentative D call TRBD1 (5 bases). V was cut by 2 bases and J by 6 bases, with 16 bases left in between. This CDR3 has 15 residues. Germline values: CDR1 MNHEY, CDR2 SVGAGI.

V usage is TRBV5-1 and J usage is TRBJ2-2; 10 bases match TRBD1. The CDR3 is 16 residues long. Germline CDR1 and CDR2: SGHRS and YFSETQ. The junction had 8 bases not matched to a gene; V was cut back by 4 bases and J by 5 bases. Here the CDR3 DNA reads TGCGCCAGCAGCCTACGACAGGGGGCAGGTACCGGGGAGCTGTTTTTT. It is translated as CASSLRQGAGTGELFF.

The V and J genes are TRBV2 and TRBJ1-1; D ambiguous. The CDR3 contains 14 residues. Germline CDR1 is SNHLY and CDR2 is FYNNEI. Deletions cut 1 base from V and 4 bases from J, with 10 bases between. The CDR3 sequence is CASSEGQPTTEAFF. CDR3 nucleotide sequence: TGTGCCAGCAGTGAAGGACAACCAACCACTGAAGCTTTCTTT.